What follows is one T cell receptor beta chain and its context. From germline, CDR1 is SQVTM and CDR2 ANQGSEA. The CDR3 is 12 amino acids. V was cut by 2 bases and J by 9 bases, with 11 bases left in between. The data belong to a study of CD8 T cells in Susac syndrome. CD8+ and CD4+ T cells taken from blood had their TCR beta sequenced. Random hexamers were used to reverse transcribe the RNA input (roughly 0.5 to 1 ug). The authors amplified TCR beta CDR3 across 54 Vbeta and 13 Jbeta using immunoSEQ multiplex PCR. TCRdb analysed the immunoSEQ multiplex PCR reads with MiXCR anew, one entry per CDR3 protein. The sample holds about 100,000 distinct CDR3 sequences, about 95% seen once.

Material: CD8+ T cells from PBMCs. V usage is TRBV29-1 and J usage is TRBJ2-4; a possible D gene is TRBD2 (6 bases). The origin of this receptor is a human donor with Susac syndrome. CDR3 sequence (DNA): TGCAGCGTTGAACGTCAGGGAGGCATTCAGTACTTC. Encoded protein: CSVERQGGIQYF.